The 23 T cell receptor beta chains below come from one sample, sequenced in a study of shared clonotypes between healthy human individuals. Generated by immunoSEQ multiplex PCR, the TCRdb table keeps only in-frame clones and is missing some. The sample yields millions of clones, more than 80% seen once. Sequenced input: naive CD4+ T cells from PBMCs. The subset: CD45RA+ positively selected. Receptors originate from a man aged 18-30 years in good health. Some clones in this sample may be carry-over from other donors' samples.

This chain joins TRBV28 and TRBJ1-1; TRBD1 agrees at 7 bases. The CDR3 totals 13 residues. Trimming removed 3 bases from V and 8 bases from J; junction bases left unmatched: 6. Germline V gives CDR1 MDHEN, CDR2 SYDVKM. CDR3 nucleotides: TGTGCCAGCAGTTTGGGACAGAGCCTCGAAGCTTTCTTT. As protein: CASSLGQSLEAFF.

The rearrangement links TRBV9 to TRBJ2-2, with D maybe TRBD1 (5 bases). The CDR3 loop spans 16 amino acids. CDR1 SGDLS and CDR2 YYNGEE come from the germline V gene. Trimming took off 4 bases at V and 1 base at J, with 14 bases between the two ends. The CDR3 nucleotides are TGTGCCAGCAGCCCTCAGGGTGACTTGAACACCGGGGAGCTGTTTTTT. Translated, it gives CASSPQGDLNTGELFF. The full variable domain, in which reference TRBV9 and TRBJ2-2 provide the parts outside the CDR3, is DSGVTQTPKHLITATGQRVTLRCSPRSGDLSVYWYQQSLDQGLQFLIQYYNGEERAKGNILERFSAQQFPDLHSELNLSSLELGDSALYFCASSPQGDLNTGELFFGEGSRLTVL.

In nucleotides, the CDR3 is TGCGCCAGCGGAGAAGGGTTCCTTAATGGCTACACCTTC. This encodes CASGEGFLNGYTF. The gene calls are TRBV5-1 and TRBJ1-2; no reliable D call. The CDR3 is made up of 13 amino acids. The V gene's germline CDR1 is SGHRS and CDR2 YFSETQ. Trimming shortened V by 7 bases and J by 6 bases, and 16 bases separated the two germline ends.

The chain is built from TRBV4-2 and TRBJ2-1; weak D call: TRBD1 (5 bases). The CDR3 length is 16 residues. V was trimmed by 2 bases and J by 5 bases, leaving 16 bases between them. Germline V lookup: CDR1 LGHNA, CDR2 YNFKEQ. In DNA form, the CDR3 reads TGTGCCAGCAGCCAACTGGGGCAGGGTACTCACAATGAGCAGTTCTTC. This sequence encodes CASSQLGQGTHNEQFF.

The chain couples TRBV14 to TRBJ2-1; either TRBD1 or TRBD2 may supply D (5 bases each). The V end lost 0 bases, the J end lost 10 bases, and 10 bases lay between the germline ends. Germline CDR1 and CDR2: SGHDN and FVKESK. This CDR3 region has 13 residues. CDR3 DNA: TGTGCCAGCAGCCAAGATATGGGGACCGAGCAGTTCTTC. Translation: CASSQDMGTEQFF.

This clone was recorded once. V gene TRBV6-1 combines with J gene TRBJ2-1; D is perhaps TRBD2 (5 bases). The CDR3 runs 11 residues. Trimming cost V 8 bases and J 10 bases, with 12 bases left between them. Germline CDR1 MNHNS, CDR2 SASEGT. CDR3 coding DNA: TGTGCCAGCGCCGGACTCCTCGAGCAGTTCTTC. Protein sequence: CASAGLLEQFF.

The rearrangement joins TRBV28 to TRBJ2-5; TRBD1 matches at 10 bases. The CDR3 runs to 16 residues. In germline, CDR1 is MDHEN, CDR2 SYDVKM. J was trimmed by 0 bases and V by 6 bases; bases with no gene match: 7. The CDR3 loop reads CASSPAGQGHQETQYF. CDR3 nucleotides: TGTGCCAGCAGCCCAGCGGGACAGGGGCACCAAGAGACCCAGTACTTC.

This chain links TRBV28 with TRBJ2-1, with 8 bases aligning to TRBD1. This CDR3 has 19 residues. CDR1 is MDHEN and CDR2 is SYDVKM in the germline V gene. The junction had 16 bases not matched to a gene; V was cut back by 2 bases and J by 4 bases. CDR3 protein: CASSLLIFLDRGDYNEQFF. CDR3 in DNA: TGTGCCAGCAGTTTACTCATCTTTCTCGACAGGGGAGATTACAATGAGCAGTTCTTC.

V gene TRBV4-1 combines with J gene TRBJ1-5; D might be TRBD1 (6 bases). The CDR3 is made up of 16 amino acids. V lost 4 bases, J lost 3 bases, and 16 bases lay in between. Germline CDR1 is MGHRA and CDR2 is YSYEKL. The CDR3 coding sequence is TGCGCCAGCAGCCCGTGGTGGGGGGCATTCAATCAGCCCCAGCATTTT. Translating gives CASSPWWGAFNQPQHF.

This chain links TRBV9 with TRBJ2-3, with D hard to call. The germline CDR1 and CDR2 sequences are SGDLS and YYNGEE. The length of the CDR3 is 12 residues. Deletions cut 3 bases from V and 5 bases from J, with 7 bases between. CDR3 loop: CASSARVDTQYF. Here the CDR3 DNA reads TGTGCCAGCAGCGCTAGAGTAGATACGCAGTATTTT.

The rearrangement uses TRBV10-3 and TRBJ2-1; 7 bases fit TRBD1. After removal of 11 bases from V and 0 bases from J, the junction contained 4 bases not matched to a gene. The CDR3 extends over 13 amino acids. Per germline, CDR1 ENHRY and CDR2 SYGVKD. The CDR3 DNA is TGTGCCGTCTGGGACAGCTCCTACAATGAGCAGTTCTTC. Protein product: CAVWDSSYNEQFF.

The chain recombines TRBV6-6 with TRBJ1-5, with D perhaps TRBD1 (5 bases). The CDR3 is 15 residues long. The germline V gene has CDR1 MNHNY and CDR2 SVGAGI (reference sequence). V gave up 10 bases and J gave up 2 bases, with 18 bases separating them. The CDR3 DNA sequence: TGTGCCACCCGGGGCGGGGGTCGCGGCAATCAGCCCCAGCATTTT. The encoded protein is CATRGGGRGNQPQHF.

J is TRBJ2-3 and V is TRBV6-6; D is perhaps TRBD2 (6 bases). The CDR3 loop spans 15 amino acids. Germline V lookup: CDR1 MNHNY, CDR2 SVGAGI (reference sequence). The V gene lost 3 bases and the J gene lost 0 bases, with 10 bases spanning the gap. The CDR3 protein is CASSYRRVSTDTQYF. Written as DNA, the CDR3 is TGTGCCAGCAGTTATAGGAGGGTGAGCACAGATACGCAGTATTTT.

The chain has TRBV19 and TRBJ2-7, with D possibly being TRBD2 (7 bases). This CDR3 has 12 amino acids. Germline CDR1 reads LNHDA; CDR2 reads SQIVND (reference sequence). Trimming took off 1 base at V and 9 bases at J, with 10 bases between the two ends. The CDR3 here is CASSIGGGRQYF. CDR3 bases: TGTGCCAGTAGTATAGGCGGGGGCAGGCAGTACTTC.

The chain uses TRBV5-1 and TRBJ2-5; 8 nucleotides agree with TRBD1. With 4 bases clipped from V and 5 bases from J, the junction kept 13 bases outside the gene matches. Germline lookup yields CDR1 SGHRS and CDR2 YFSETQ. This CDR3 is 16 amino acids long. CDR3 DNA sequence: TGCGCCAGCAGCGACAACCCGACAGGGGCGGGGGAGACCCAGTACTTC. Amino acids: CASSDNPTGAGETQYF.

This sequence joins TRBV2 and TRBJ1-3; TRBD1 might be the D (6 bases). Looked up from germline, CDR1 is SNHLY and CDR2 is FYNNEI. The CDR3 consists of 14 residues. Trimming cost V 9 bases and J 0 bases, with 12 bases left between them. The DNA for the CDR3 is TGTGCCAGTAGCAGGGGCGACTCTGGAAACACCATATATTTT. It translates to CASSRGDSGNTIYF.

This chain links TRBV11-2 with TRBJ2-7, with 14 bases that match TRBD2. Germline V gene data show CDR1 as SGHAT and CDR2 as FQNNGV. The V gene end was trimmed by 5 bases and the J gene end by 9 bases; junction bases not matched to a gene: 9. The length of the CDR3 is 15 residues. This CDR3 is CASSVTGLAGEGQYF. CDR3 nucleotides: TGTGCCAGCAGCGTTACGGGACTAGCGGGAGAAGGGCAGTACTTC.

The V call is TRBV4-1, the J call TRBJ2-7; 10 bases map to TRBD2. V lost 3 bases, J lost 3 bases, and 8 bases stayed unmatched. The CDR3 has 16 amino acids. Germline CDR1 MGHRA, CDR2 YSYEKL. For the CDR3, the DNA is TGCGCCAGCAGCCAGGGGGCGGCTAGCGGGAGCTACGAGCAGTACTTC. This encodes CASSQGAASGSYEQYF.

The chain joins TRBV11-2 to TRBJ2-3, with TRBD2 matching over 10 bases. V gave up 5 bases and J gave up 0 bases; unmatched junction bases: 2. In germline, CDR1 is SGHAT, CDR2 FQNNGV. The CDR3 has 15 residues. In DNA form, the CDR3 reads TGTGCCAGCAGCCAAGCGGGAGGGAGCACAGATACGCAGTATTTT. Its translation: CASSQAGGSTDTQYF.

J is TRBJ2-5 and V is TRBV5-6; 8 bases map to TRBD2. The V segment lost 3 bases and the J segment 5 bases; nucleotides outside the gene matches: 3. This CDR3 has 13 residues. Germline lookup yields CDR1 SGHDT and CDR2 YYEEEE. CDR3 region: CASSSPGGETQYF. In nucleotides, the CDR3 is TGTGCCAGCAGCTCCCCGGGGGGGGAGACCCAGTACTTC.

The chain is built from TRBV7-2 and TRBJ1-1; weak D call: TRBD1 (5 bases). Germline lookup yields CDR1 SGHTA and CDR2 FQGNSA. V shed 6 bases and J shed 4 bases, with 21 bases lying between them. The CDR3 length is 16 residues. This chain's CDR3 is CASSQNGRGVGTEAFF. In DNA, the CDR3 is TGTGCCAGCAGTCAAAACGGTCGGGGGGTAGGCACTGAAGCTTTCTTT. The full variable domain, in which reference TRBV7-2 and TRBJ1-1 provide the parts outside the CDR3, is GAGVSQSPSNKVTEKGKDVELRCDPISGHTALYWYRQSLGQGLEFLIYFQGNSAPDKSGLPSDRFSAERTGGSVSTLTIQRTQQEDSAVYLCASSQNGRGVGTEAFFGQGTRLTVV.

Comment on this clone: Other DNA sequences in this specimen translate into the identical CDR3. The chain couples TRBV30 to TRBJ2-1; D is unclear. The CDR3 consists of 11 residues. Trimming took 2 bases from V and 3 from J, leaving 2 bases between them. Germline V gene data show CDR1 as GTSNPN and CDR2 as SVGIG (reference sequence). CDR3 protein: CAWSLYNEQFF. CDR3 nucleotide sequence: TGTGCCTGGAGTCTCTACAATGAGCAGTTCTTC.

The V and J genes are TRBV4-2 and TRBJ2-7; tentative D call: TRBD1 (5 bases). V lost 0 bases to trimming and J lost 2 bases, with 20 bases between them. This CDR3 has 18 residues. The germline V gene has CDR1 LGHNA and CDR2 YNFKEQ. The CDR3 DNA sequence: TGTGCCAGCAGCCAAGATCTGGGGATGGGGCAGGGAACCTACGAGCAGTACTTC. Protein product: CASSQDLGMGQGTYEQYF.